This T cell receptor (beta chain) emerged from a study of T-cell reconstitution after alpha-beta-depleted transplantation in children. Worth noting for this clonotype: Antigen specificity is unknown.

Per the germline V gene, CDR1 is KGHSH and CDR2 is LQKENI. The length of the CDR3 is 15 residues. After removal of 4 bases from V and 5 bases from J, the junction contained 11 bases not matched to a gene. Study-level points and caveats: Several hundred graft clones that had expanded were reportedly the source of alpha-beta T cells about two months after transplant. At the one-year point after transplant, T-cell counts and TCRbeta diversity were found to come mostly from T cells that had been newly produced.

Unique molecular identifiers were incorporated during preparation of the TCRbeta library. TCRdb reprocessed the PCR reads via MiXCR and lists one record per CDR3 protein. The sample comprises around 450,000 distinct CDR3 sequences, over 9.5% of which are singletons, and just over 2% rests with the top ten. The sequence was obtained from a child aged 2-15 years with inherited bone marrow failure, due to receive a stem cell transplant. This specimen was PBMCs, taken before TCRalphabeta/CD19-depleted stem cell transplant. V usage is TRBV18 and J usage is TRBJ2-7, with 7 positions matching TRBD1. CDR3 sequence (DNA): TGTGCCAGCTCACGTAACACAGGGGCACCCGACGAGCAGTACTTC. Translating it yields CASSRNTGAPDEQYF.